These 29 T cell receptor beta chains were sequenced from one sample in a study of T-cell reconstitution after alpha-beta-depleted transplantation in children. Unique molecular identifiers were incorporated into the prepared TCRbeta library. Via MiXCR, TCRdb re-called the PCR reads, giving one row per CDR3 protein. This table has about 540,000 distinct CDR3 sequences, around 27% appearing once. This sample comprised PBMCs, obtained before TCRalphabeta/CD19-depleted stem cell transplant. The source is a boy less than two years old with Wiskott-Aldrich syndrome, due to receive a stem cell transplant.

This clonotype was found a few times. This chain joins TRBV5-4 and TRBJ2-1, with 7 bases matching TRBD2. The germline V gene encodes CDR1 SGHNT and CDR2 YYREEE (reference sequence). Trimming took 0 bases from V and 2 from J; bases not matched to a gene: 5. The length of the CDR3 is 16 residues. Here the CDR3 reads CASSLGGGSTYNEQFF. Here the CDR3 DNA reads TGTGCCAGCAGCTTGGGGGGGGGGAGCACCTACAATGAGCAGTTCTTC.

This clonotype was seen only a few times. V is TRBV5-1 and J is TRBJ2-3, with D hard to call. The CDR3 has 14 amino acids. Germline V gene sequence: CDR1 SGHRS, CDR2 YFSETQ. Trimming took off 1 base at V and 0 bases at J, with 6 bases between the two ends. CDR3 residues: CASSLMTSTDTQYF. In nucleotides, the CDR3 is TGCGCCAGCAGCTTGATGACCAGCACAGATACGCAGTATTTT. The whole variable domain, remainder taken from reference TRBV5-1 and TRBJ2-3, is KAGVTQTPRYLIKTRGQQVTLSCSPISGHRSVSWYQQTPGQGLQFLFEYFSETQRNKGNFPGRFSGRQFSNSRSEMNVSTLELGDSALYLCASSLMTSTDTQYFGPGTRLTVL.

The chain joins TRBV3-1 to TRBJ2-1; D is perhaps TRBD2 (6 bases). V lost 2 bases and J lost 2, with 13 bases in between. This CDR3 comprises 16 residues. The V gene's germline CDR1 is LGHDT and CDR2 YNNKEL (reference sequence). The CDR3 loop reads CASSQRLGGTYNEQFF. In nucleotides, the CDR3 is TGTGCCAGCAGCCAACGACTAGGAGGAACCTACAATGAGCAGTTCTTC.

This clonotype was seen many times. This sequence joins TRBV12-3 or TRBV12-4 and TRBJ1-5; possible D gene TRBD1, 5 bases. This CDR3 spans 14 amino acids. V lost 6 bases to trimming and J lost 2 bases, with 11 bases between them. Written as DNA, the CDR3 is TGTGCCAGCAGCCCCTCGGGGGGCAATCAGCCCCAGCATTTT. Its protein is CASSPSGGNQPQHF.

The genes are TRBV7-9 and TRBJ1-3; D possibly corresponds to TRBD1 (5 bases). V lost 4 bases and J lost 0, with 10 bases in between. This CDR3 has 15 residues. The germline gives CDR1 SEHNR, CDR2 FQNEAQ (reference sequence). DNA for the CDR3: TGTGCCAGCAGCTCACGGACACCCTCTGGAAACACCATATATTTT. It translates to CASSSRTPSGNTIYF.

This clonotype has only a few counts. This sequence joins TRBV10-3 and TRBJ2-1; a possible D gene is TRBD2 (6 bases). Trimming cost V 9 bases and J 0 bases, with 12 bases left between them. The germline V gene has CDR1 ENHRY and CDR2 SYGVKD. There are 14 residues in the CDR3. CDR3 residues: CAIRDSSSYNEQFF. DNA for the CDR3: TGTGCCATTAGGGACTCGAGCTCCTACAATGAGCAGTTCTTC.

The V gene is TRBV4-2, the J gene TRBJ1-5; 7 bases are shared with TRBD1. With 0 bases clipped from V and 7 bases from J, the junction kept 6 bases outside the gene matches. Looked up from germline, CDR1 is LGHNA and CDR2 is YNFKEQ. The CDR3 spans 15 residues. This CDR3 reads CASSQDGQELQPQHF. Written as DNA, the CDR3 is TGTGCCAGCAGCCAAGACGGACAGGAGCTACAGCCCCAGCATTTT.

The chain has TRBV20-1 and TRBJ2-7; perhaps TRBD2 as D (6 bases). Trimming shortened V by 1 base and J by 5 bases, and 15 bases separated the two germline ends. Germline V gene lookup returns CDR1 DFQATT and CDR2 SNEGSKA (reference sequence). This CDR3 contains 14 residues. The CDR3 DNA is TGCAGTGCTAGAGTCCTCGGGAGAACCAACGAGCAGTACTTC. Its translation: CSARVLGRTNEQYF.

This clonotype was found a few times. The rearrangement links TRBV6-5 to TRBJ2-4, with D unclear. This CDR3 region has 15 residues. Germline V lookup: CDR1 MNHEY, CDR2 SVGAGI. Trimming removed 2 bases at V and 0 bases at J, with 8 bases between. CDR3 in DNA: TGTGCCAGCAGTTACGGGGTTTTAGCCAAAAACATTCAGTACTTC. It is translated as CASSYGVLAKNIQYF.

This clonotype has only a few counts. The chain has TRBV24-1 and TRBJ2-1; D is uncertain. Per germline, CDR1 KGHDR and CDR2 SFDVKD. The CDR3 has 13 residues. V was shortened by 5 bases and J by 9 bases, with 13 bases between the two germline ends. The CDR3 DNA is TGTGCCACCAGTGGACACGAGAGAGGTGAGCAGTTCTTC. Translation gives CATSGHERGEQFF.

This clonotype was detected ten times or more. The chain joins TRBV2 to TRBJ1-5; D is uncertain. Germline loops: CDR1 SNHLY, CDR2 FYNNEI. This CDR3 comprises 12 residues. The germline V and J ends were trimmed by 1 base and 4 bases, with 2 bases remaining between them. In nucleotides, the CDR3 is TGTGCCAGCAGTGAAGGGAATCAGCCCCAGCATTTT. This encodes CASSEGNQPQHF. Looking up the rest from reference TRBV2 and TRBJ1-5 gives the full variable domain: EPEVTQTPSHQVTQMGQEVILRCVPISNHLYFYWYRQILGQKVEFLVSFYNNEISEKSEIFDDQFSVERPDGSNFTLKIRSTKLEDSAMYFCASSEGNQPQHFGDGTRLSIL.

This rearrangement joins TRBV20-1 to TRBJ2-5; possibly TRBD1 or TRBD2 for D (5 bases each). The CDR3 is 14 residues long. The germline CDR1 and CDR2 sequences are DFQATT and SNEGSKA (reference sequence). Trimming took 6 bases from V and 3 from J, leaving 17 bases between them. The CDR3 nucleotides read TGCAGTGCCCACTCGGGGCCCAATAAAGAGACCCAGTACTTC. Translated: CSAHSGPNKETQYF.

This clonotype has at least ten counts. The chain recombines TRBV5-6 with TRBJ2-3; D possibly corresponds to TRBD2 (5 bases). V shed 4 bases and J shed 6 bases, with 18 bases lying between them. Germline-derived CDR1 and CDR2 are SGHDT and YYEEEE. The CDR3 consists of 15 residues. The CDR3 sequence: CASSRGIERSDTQYF. The CDR3 nucleotides read TGTGCCAGCAGCCGGGGTATCGAACGATCGGATACGCAGTATTTT.

This chain's CDR3 is CSARPYIPGQGRTSGSYEQYF. DNA for the CDR3: TGCAGTGCTAGACCTTACATACCGGGACAAGGGAGGACTAGCGGGAGTTACGAGCAGTACTTC. The chain has TRBV20-1 and TRBJ2-7, with 13 bases identical to TRBD2. Germline V gene data show CDR1 as DFQATT and CDR2 as SNEGSKA (reference sequence). With V trimmed by 2 bases and J by 4 bases, 23 bases remained unmatched. CDR3 size: 21 residues.

This clonotype appeared a few times. The chain carries TRBV10-3 and TRBJ1-1; 8 bases match TRBD1. This CDR3 has 13 residues. In germline, CDR1 is ENHRY, CDR2 SYGVKD. V lost 7 bases to trimming and J lost 1 base; unmatched junction nucleotides: 2. CDR3 nucleotides: TGTGCCATCACCGGACAGGGGAACACTGAAGCTTTCTTT. The encoded protein is CAITGQGNTEAFF.

The V call is TRBV27, the J call TRBJ2-1, with 7 positions matching TRBD1. The germline V gene encodes CDR1 MNHEY and CDR2 SMNVEV (reference sequence). Unmatched junction bases numbered 8, after V lost 3 bases and J lost 6 bases. The CDR3 length is 15 residues. The CDR3 nucleotides are TGTGCCAGCAGTTTCGGAGACAGGGATGGCAATGAGCAGTTCTTC. It encodes CASSFGDRDGNEQFF.

V and J are TRBV7-2 and TRBJ1-5; 7 bases agree with TRBD1. Per germline, CDR1 SGHTA and CDR2 FQGNSA. The J segment lost 5 bases and the V segment lost 4 bases, leaving 5 bases of the junction unmatched. The CDR3 runs 14 residues. CDR3 nucleotide sequence: TGTGCCAGCAGCTCTCGGACAGGATATCAGCCCCAGCATTTT. Amino acids: CASSSRTGYQPQHF.

J is TRBJ1-4 and V is TRBV4-2; tentative D call: TRBD1 (5 bases). Germline V gene sequence: CDR1 LGHNA, CDR2 YNFKEQ. The CDR3 sequence is 16 residues long. With 3 bases removed from V and 3 bases from J, the gap between germline ends came to 14 bases. CDR3 nucleotide sequence: TGTGCCAGCAGCCACGGGACCCTGAGTGCTAATGAAAAACTGTTTTTT. Translating gives CASSHGTLSANEKLFF.

Only a few counts were recorded for this clonotype. This chain connects TRBV12-3 or TRBV12-4 to TRBJ2-3, with D tentatively TRBD2 (5 bases). The CDR3 contains 12 residues. The V gene lost 7 bases and the J gene lost 4 bases, with 9 bases spanning the gap. The CDR3 region is CASMEASDTQYF. CDR3 in DNA: TGTGCCAGCATGGAGGCGTCAGATACGCAGTATTTT.

This clonotype was detected only a few times. V is TRBV12-3 or TRBV12-4 and J is TRBJ2-3; 12 bases fit TRBD2. The V and J ends lost 6 bases and 6 bases, in that order; junction bases with no gene match: 7. This CDR3 is 15 amino acids long. The CDR3 nucleotides are TGTGCCAGCAGCCGACTAGCGGGAGAACACGATACGCAGTATTTT. This codes for CASSRLAGEHDTQYF.

J is TRBJ2-1 and V is TRBV4-1, with unresolved D. The ends were cut back, 0 bases at V and 4 bases at J, with 10 bases in the middle. The CDR3 consists of 15 residues. Germline CDR1 is MGHRA and CDR2 is YSYEKL. The CDR3: CASSQEGVGYNEQFF. For the CDR3, the DNA is TGCGCCAGCAGCCAAGAAGGCGTCGGGTACAATGAGCAGTTCTTC.

The rearrangement uses TRBV10-3 and TRBJ1-5, with D possibly matching TRBD1 (5 bases). Looked up from germline, CDR1 is ENHRY and CDR2 is SYGVKD. CDR3 length: 13 residues. Trimming stripped 3 bases from V and 7 bases from J, with 10 bases between. The CDR3 sequence: CAISEGVAQPQHF. Here the CDR3 DNA reads TGTGCCATCAGTGAAGGGGTAGCACAGCCCCAGCATTTT.

The rearrangement uses TRBV12-3 or TRBV12-4 and TRBJ2-1; unclear D gene. CDR3 length: 14 amino acids. V was cut by 0 bases and J by 4 bases, with 7 bases left in between. The CDR3: CASSLAQTYNEQFF. The CDR3 nucleotides are TGTGCCAGCAGTTTAGCGCAGACATACAATGAGCAGTTCTTC.

The V gene is TRBV12-3 or TRBV12-4, the J gene TRBJ1-1; 7 nucleotides line up with TRBD1. With V trimmed by 5 bases and J by 1 base, 10 bases remained unmatched. This CDR3 spans 16 amino acids. Written as DNA, the CDR3 is TGTGCCAGCAGTACCCGACAGGGCCCTACGAACACTGAAGCTTTCTTT. This sequence encodes CASSTRQGPTNTEAFF.

The gene calls are TRBV5-1 and TRBJ2-5, with D unclear. Germline V gene sequence: CDR1 SGHRS, CDR2 YFSETQ. This CDR3 has 14 amino acids. Trimming took 4 bases from V and 1 from J, leaving 11 bases between them. CDR3 DNA sequence: TGCGCCAGCAGCATTGGTTTTGTCCAAGAGACCCAGTACTTC. Protein sequence: CASSIGFVQETQYF.

This clonotype occurred a few times. The V gene is TRBV25-1, the J gene TRBJ2-7; D gene ambiguous. In germline, CDR1 is MGHDK, CDR2 SYGVNS. Trimming pared 3 bases from V and 6 bases from J, leaving 6 bases between. CDR3 size: 11 residues. CDR3 nucleotides: TGTGCCAGCAGTGACGTGGGCGAGCAGTACTTC. As protein: CASSDVGEQYF.

This clonotype came up many times. V gene TRBV28 combines with J gene TRBJ2-3; D remains unclear. The V end was cut by 5 bases, the J end by 0 bases, with 9 bases between. The germline V gene encodes CDR1 MDHEN and CDR2 SYDVKM. The CDR3 contains 14 residues. CDR3 loop: CASSPSPSTDTQYF. The CDR3 coding sequence is TGTGCCAGCAGTCCCTCACCTAGCACAGATACGCAGTATTTT.

J is TRBJ2-5 and V is TRBV12-3 or TRBV12-4, with 8 bases matching TRBD1. The V and J ends lost 9 bases and 5 bases, in that order; junction bases with no gene match: 8. This CDR3 spans 13 amino acids. This chain's CDR3 is CASSGQGSETQYF. The CDR3 region has the DNA TGTGCCAGTAGTGGACAGGGCTCGGAGACCCAGTACTTC.

V is TRBV20-1 and J is TRBJ1-5; 8 bases fit TRBD1. The CDR3 spans 14 residues. J gave up 2 bases and V 8 bases, and 8 bases lay outside the gene matches. Germline lookup yields CDR1 DFQATT and CDR2 SNEGSKA (reference sequence). The CDR3 region has the DNA TGCAGTACCACGACAGGGGATCGCAATCAGCCCCAGCATTTT. Its translation: CSTTTGDRNQPQHF.